A selection of T cell receptor beta chains follows, all from one sample in a study of cytomegalovirus exposure and HLA in healthy donors. Using immunoSEQ multiplex PCR, the repertoire was profiled, and TCRdb retains in-frame clones only, with some absent. The sample consists of around 200,000 clones, 79% of them appearing once. The sequenced sample consisted of PBMCs. Every receptor here comes from a woman in her 30s in good health and CMV-seropositive. Each CDR3 is given with its conserved first and last residue. D genes are given only for firm matches. Only part of the rows carry a size: once, few, many, or a class if the clone is expanded.

.,TRBJ1-2,.,TRBV30,TGTGCCTGGGAAGGGGGAGTAGGGATGGCTTATGGCTACACCTTC,CAWEGGVGMAYGYTF
TRBD2,TRBJ2-1,.,TRBV11-2,TGTGCCAGCAGCTTAGTGGGCCCAGCGGGAGGGCCAGAGCAGTTCTTC,CASSLVGPAGGPEQFF
TRBD1,TRBJ2-1,.,TRBV27,TGTGCCAGCAGTTCTACCGGGACAGGGCTAGCAGCTGAGCAGTTCTTC,CASSSTGTGLAAEQFF
.,TRBJ2-2,.,TRBV11-2,TGTGCCAGCAGCTTAGGGGGGCTCGGCACCGGGGAGCTGTTTTTT,CASSLGGLGTGELFF
TRBD2,TRBJ2-1,few,TRBV4-3,TGCGCCAGCAGCCAAGTGGGTCGGGAGGCCCCCTACAATGAGCAGTTCTTC,CASSQVGREAPYNEQFF
.,TRBJ1-1,.,TRBV5-1,TGCGCCAGCAGCCCCGGACAGACAAACACTGAAGCTTTCTTT,CASSPGQTNTEAFF
.,TRBJ2-3,.,TRBV18,TGTGCCAGCTCACCACTGGGGCGGGGAGATACGCAGTATTTT,CASSPLGRGDTQYF
.,TRBJ1-5,.,TRBV21-1,TGTGCCAGCAGCCAGGGGGCAGGGAACCACCCGTCCGATCAGCCCCAGCATTTT,CASSQGAGNHPSDQPQHF
TRBD1,TRBJ2-3,few,TRBV11-2,TGTGCCAGCAGCTTCCTGGGCGGGCAGGGGGACACAGATACGCAGTATTTT,CASSFLGGQGDTDTQYF
.,TRBJ1-1,few,TRBV27,TGTGCCAGCAGTTTATTTTATAGGGGATACACTGAAGCTTTCTTT,CASSLFYRGYTEAFF
.,TRBJ1-5,.,TRBV2,TGTGCCAGCATCTCCAGGGTCGGCCAGCCCCAGCATTTT,CASISRVGQPQHF
TRBD1,TRBJ1-2,.,TRBV5-6,TGTGCCAGCAGCTTGTTGGGGGACAGGGGCCTAGGGTATGGCTACACCTTC,CASSLLGDRGLGYGYTF
TRBD1,TRBJ2-5,few,TRBV25-1,TGTGCCAGCGGCGGGACAGGAAAAGGGGAGACCCAGTACTTC,CASGGTGKGETQYF
TRBD2,TRBJ2-5,.,TRBV5-6,TGTGCCAGCAGCGGGGGGGTTAGGGAACAAGAGACCCAGTACTTC,CASSGGVREQETQYF
TRBD1,TRBJ2-7,.,TRBV6-5,TGTGCCAGCAGTCGCGGACAGGTGGGCTACGAGCAGTACTTC,CASSRGQVGYEQYF
.,TRBJ1-6,.,TRBV7-6,TGTGCCAGCAGCAGGCGACAGGACTCAGATTCACCCCTCCACTTT,CASSRRQDSDSPLHF
TRBD2,TRBJ2-7,.,TRBV29-1,TGCAGCGTTGAGGTGCTAGCGGGAGGGAGCTCCTACGAGCAGTACTTC,CSVEVLAGGSSYEQYF
.,TRBJ1-5,once,TRBV4-1,TGCGCCAGCAGCCTGGATGCAGGGATGAGCAATCAGCCCCAGCATTTT,CASSLDAGMSNQPQHF
.,TRBJ1-2,.,TRBV2,TGTGCCAGCAGTGAAGTTCAAGGTGGCGGCTATGGCTACACCTTC,CASSEVQGGGYGYTF
TRBD2,TRBJ2-1,.,TRBV15,TGTGCCACCAGCAGGGGACTAGCGGGAAGGAATGAGCAGTTCTTC,CATSRGLAGRNEQFF
TRBD1,TRBJ2-7,once,TRBV4-3,TGCGCCAGCAGCCAAGACTCACAGGGACAGGGCTACGAGCAGTACTTC,CASSQDSQGQGYEQYF
.,TRBJ1-1,.,TRBV19,TGTGCCAGTAGTATCCTTAACACTGAAGCTTTCTTT,CASSILNTEAFF
TRBD1,TRBJ2-1,.,TRBV19,TGTGCCAGTAGTACTAACCGGGACAGCAAATACAATGAGCAGTTCTTC,CASSTNRDSKYNEQFF
TRBD1,TRBJ1-2,.,TRBV5-8,TGTGCCAGCAGCTCGACAGGGGTAATCTTCGGCTACACCTTC,CASSSTGVIFGYTF
TRBD2,TRBJ2-1,.,TRBV5-3,TGTGCCAGAAGCTCGGGAAAGGGGGCTAGCGGGAGGAGAACGGCGAATGAGCAGTTCTTC,CARSSGKGASGRRTANEQFF
TRBD1,TRBJ1-5,.,TRBV5-1,TGCGCCAGCAGCTTAGGACAGGGTGAGGATCAGCCCCAGCATTTT,CASSLGQGEDQPQHF
.,TRBJ1-5,.,TRBV13,TGTGCCAGCAGCTTAGGGCGAACTAGCAATCAGCCCCAGCATTTT,CASSLGRTSNQPQHF
.,TRBJ1-2,.,TRBV10-3,TGTGCCATCAGGGCAAGTAAGACTAACTATGGCTACACCTTC,CAIRASKTNYGYTF
.,TRBJ2-7,.,TRBV2,TGTGCCAGCAGATATACCTACGAGCAGTACTTC,CASRYTYEQYF
TRBD1,TRBJ1-3,.,TRBV7-9,TGTGCCAGCAGCTTAGTGTTTCACAGGGGATTTGGAAACACCATATATTTT,CASSLVFHRGFGNTIYF
TRBD2,TRBJ2-1,.,TRBV7-2,TGTGCCAGCAGCTCCCTGCTAGCGGGAGGGTCCTACAATGAGCAGTTCTTC,CASSSLLAGGSYNEQFF
.,TRBJ2-7,.,TRBV11-2,TGTGCCAGCAGAAAACTGACAGGCTCCTACGAGCAGTACTTC,CASRKLTGSYEQYF
TRBD1,TRBJ1-2,.,TRBV4-3,TGCGCCAGCAGCCAAGATGACAGGGGTTCCTATGGCTACACCTTC,CASSQDDRGSYGYTF
.,TRBJ1-1,.,TRBV6-5,TGTGCCAGCAGTTACCAGGGGACGCCTATGAACACTGAAGCTTTCTTT,CASSYQGTPMNTEAFF
TRBD1,TRBJ2-7,.,TRBV7-7,TGTGCCAGCAGCTTAGGGGACAGGGGGTTCGACGAGCAGTACTTC,CASSLGDRGFDEQYF
TRBD1,TRBJ2-7,.,TRBV7-6,TGTGCCAGCAGCCTGGGACAGAACTACGAGCAGTACTTC,CASSLGQNYEQYF
TRBD2,TRBJ2-7,.,TRBV27,TGTGCCAGCAGTTCACAAGGACTAGCGGGAGTGGTCGAGCAGTACTTC,CASSSQGLAGVVEQYF
.,TRBJ1-6,.,TRBV27,TGTGCCAGCAGAAGCACCCCCGCCAGGGTTGGGTCACCCCTCCACTTT,CASRSTPARVGSPLHF
TRBD1,TRBJ1-1,.,TRBV5-1,TGCGCCAGCAGCCGGGACAGCTTATCCACTGAAGCTTTCTTT,CASSRDSLSTEAFF
.,TRBJ2-7,few,TRBV5-6,TGTGCCAGCAGCTTGGGGGCGAGGGCACACGAGCAGTACTTC,CASSLGARAHEQYF
.,TRBJ1-1,few,TRBV7-9,TGTGCCAGCAGCTTAGTCTTGAACACTGAAGCTTTCTTT,CASSLVLNTEAFF
TRBD2,TRBJ2-7,.,TRBV4-2,TGTGCCAGCAGCCCGGGACTAGCTTACGAGCAGTACTTC,CASSPGLAYEQYF
TRBD1,TRBJ1-1,few,TRBV5-1,TGCGCCAGCAGCTTGGGTACAGGGGACAACACTGAAGCTTTCTTT,CASSLGTGDNTEAFF
.,TRBJ2-5,.,TRBV7-2,TGTGCCAGCAGCTTAATTCTGCGGCCCCAAGAGACCCAGTACTTC,CASSLILRPQETQYF
.,TRBJ1-5,.,TRBV15,TGTGCCACCAGCAGGACAGTTGGTCACAATCAGCCCCAGCATTTT,CATSRTVGHNQPQHF
TRBD2,TRBJ2-2,.,TRBV5-1,TGCGCCAGCAGCTTGGCCGGGGGGGTGAACGGGGAGCTGTTTTTT,CASSLAGGVNGELFF
TRBD1,TRBJ2-5,.,TRBV5-1,TGCGCCAGCAGCCGCATGACAGGGAAGAAGGAGACCCAGTACTTC,CASSRMTGKKETQYF
.,TRBJ1-2,few,TRBV5-5,TGTGCCAGCAGCCCTACCACGGACTCCCGCTATGGCTACACCTTC,CASSPTTDSRYGYTF
TRBD1,TRBJ1-5,.,TRBV25-1,TGTGCCAGCAGTGGAGGGACAGGGGGGGGGTATAGCAATCAGCCCCAGCATTTT,CASSGGTGGGYSNQPQHF
TRBD2,TRBJ2-1,once,TRBV4-3,TGCGCCAGCAGCCAAGATGCCAGCGGGGTTTACAATGAGCAGTTCTTC,CASSQDASGVYNEQFF
.,TRBJ2-6,.,TRBV30,TGTGCCTGGTCCGGGTCTATCTCTGGGGCCAACGTCCTGACTTTC,CAWSGSISGANVLTF
TRBD1,TRBJ1-1,.,TRBV5-4,TGTGCCAGCAGCTCGGACAGGCGAAACATGAACACTGAAGCTTTCTTT,CASSSDRRNMNTEAFF
TRBD2,TRBJ2-1,.,TRBV5-1,TGCGCCAGCAGCTTAAACGGGAGGGCGTATGAGCAGTTCTTC,CASSLNGRAYEQFF
TRBD1,TRBJ1-2,.,TRBV18,TGTGCCAGCTCATCCAGCTTAGGGGGCGCGGACTATGGCTACACCTTC,CASSSSLGGADYGYTF
.,TRBJ2-7,.,TRBV4-1,TGCGCCAGCAGCCAAGCCGGCCGTGTGGGGAGGTCCTACGAGCAGTACTTC,CASSQAGRVGRSYEQYF
.,TRBJ2-7,.,TRBV11-2,TGTGCCAGCAGCTTAGAACTGTCTAGCGTGGCCTACGAGCAGTACTTC,CASSLELSSVAYEQYF
.,TRBJ2-1,.,TRBV10-3,TGTGCCATCAGTGAGATTAAGGCTAGAATTGACAATGAGCAGTTCTTC,CAISEIKARIDNEQFF
TRBD1,TRBJ2-2,.,TRBV7-6,TGTGCCAGCAGCCGCCCGCATACCGGGACAGGGGTTTCGAACACCGGGGAGCTGTTTTTT,CASSRPHTGTGVSNTGELFF
TRBD1,TRBJ1-1,.,TRBV10-2,TGCGCCAGCGCTACAGGGGGCGGGGGCACTGAAGCTTTCTTT,CASATGGGGTEAFF
.,TRBJ2-4,.,TRBV5-4,TGTGCCAGCACCGGGGTCGATGGCAAAAACATTCAGTACTTC,CASTGVDGKNIQYF